This T cell receptor (beta chain) was identified in a study of shared clonotypes between healthy human individuals. Study overall: In total, the donors were two women and a few men aged 18 to 49.

The CDR3 is made up of 14 amino acids. Germline V gene lookup returns CDR1 SGHAT and CDR2 FQNNGV. Germline trimming cut 5 bases from V and 3 bases from J; bases unmatched to any gene: 4. Measured with immunoSEQ multiplex PCR; TCRdb has only the in-frame clones, and not every one. The data show about 460,000 clones, approximately 77% seen once. Donors, healthy HIV-negative adults, lacked recent acute infections or vaccinations. The V call is TRBV11-2, the J call TRBJ1-5; TRBD1 matches at 7 bases. The clonotype originates from a woman between 40 and 55 years old in good health. Some clones in this sample may be carry-over from other donors' samples. The sample was PBMCs. The CDR3 here is CASSPGQLNQPQHF. The CDR3, as DNA: TGTGCCAGCAGCCCGGGACAGCTCAATCAGCCCCAGCATTTT. The variable domain in full, completed from reference TRBV11-2 and TRBJ1-5, reads EAGVAQSPRYKIIEKRQSVAFWCNPISGHATLYWYQQILGQGPKLLIQFQNNGVVDDSQLPKDRFSAERLKGVDSTLKIQPAKLEDSAVYLCASSPGQLNQPQHFGDGTRLSIL.